This TCR beta chain emerged from a study of PD-1 blockade in classical Hodgkin lymphoma (dated by TCRdb to 2020 to 2022). Regarding the complete study: The study used CyTOF and TCR beta sequencing to define a peripheral blood immune signature of response to PD-1 blockade in classical Hodgkin lymphoma. Study-wide conclusions, independent of this receptor: Newly diagnosed patients were reported to have lower baseline TCR diversity than healthy donors, and relapsed/refractory patients were reported to have lower baseline TCR diversity still. The study covered only a single clinical trial cohort, and the causes of the repertoire differences, possibly disease activity or prior therapy, were still not defined.

There are 15 amino acids in the CDR3, from cysteine to phenylalanine inclusive. Just CDR3 DNA is preserved here, 45 bases in frame from base 1. CDR1 and CDR2 were assigned from the germline V gene (reference sequence) as LNHDA and SQIVND. The germline V and J ends show losses of 1 base and 5 bases respectively, and no gene match explains 4 bases of the junction. Taken with the paper, the label for time point translates to: newly diagnosed, previously untreated cHL patient sample. Magnetic negative selection with a Miltenyi CD4+ T cell isolation kit was used to purify CD4+ T cells from thawed PBMCs. As a comparison group for the relapsed/refractory trial patients, PBMCs from patients with newly diagnosed, previously untreated classical Hodgkin lymphoma were sequenced. Peripheral blood was collected in 8 mL Vacutainer Cell Preparation Tubes, from which PBMCs were isolated by centrifugation and then cryopreserved. Purified CD4+ and CD8+ fractions were generated only in cases for which an additional PBMC sample was available. Magnetically labelled cells were removed on LS columns in a quadroMACS separator, and the flow-through was retained as the purified fraction.

The Qiagen DNeasy kit was used to extract genomic DNA from unsorted PBMCs and from the negatively selected CD4+ and CD8+ fractions. Using primers that anneal to V and J segments, immunoSEQ multiplex PCR amplified the TCR beta CDR3 regions. A synthetic immune receptor repertoire was used to minimize amplification bias, and any residual bias was removed computationally once sequencing was done. As for how the authors treated the data: Custom Python scripts were used to quantify repertoire diversity as the Shannon entropy index. Unsorted, CD4+ and CD8+ repertoires were examined separately, except in combined analyses, for which CD4+ and CD8+ sequences were merged in silico. What TCRdb holds here is the immuneACCESS table cut down to in-frame rearrangements. Part of the clones is not present; checked against another copy, under half of the missing clones reflect an unresolved V gene, and the others are unexplained. D and trimming were read from the DNA, whereas the V and J calls and clone size are those reported in that table. Present in this sample are about 34,000 clones, about 89% of which were seen just once. Jointly, the top ten make up approximately 0.22% of the sample.

Comments on this clone: Its antigen is still unknown. It has no much larger one-base neighbor in the sample; base qualities were not kept.

The sample taken for sequencing was CD4+ T cells from blood. This TCR was sampled from a human donor with classical Hodgkin lymphoma. The sequence links TRBV19 to TRBJ1-5; 8 nucleotides in the junction match TRBD1. The sequenced DNA is TGTGCCAGTAGTATAGGGACAGGGTTGCATCAGCCCCAGCATTTT. Translated, this is CASSIGTGLHQPQHF. The variable domain in full, with residues beyond the CDR3 obtained from the reference TRBV19 and TRBJ1-5 genes, is DGGITQSPKYLFRKEGQNVTLSCEQNLNHDAMYWYRQDPGQGLRLIYYSQIVNDFQKGDIAEGYSVSREKKESFPLTVTSAQKNPTAFYLCASSIGTGLHQPQHFGDGTRLSIL.